The T cell receptor (beta chain) under discussion was sequenced for a study of blood T cells in healthy people across ages. Primers used in a second PCR of about 6 to 11 cycles were a sample-barcoded 5' primer and a J-beta primer mix. Each cDNA molecule was tagged by a template-switch adaptor with 12 random nucleotides. TCRdb re-analysed the 5' RACE reads in MiXCR, keeping a single row per CDR3 protein. The sample carries 540,000 or so distinct CDR3 sequences, 25% to 30% recorded once. This clonotype was counted between two and nine times. Its specificity is unknown. Drawing of peripheral blood yielded roughly 10 milliliters from each donor. Study-level findings and limits: Estimated diversity, derived from one million T cells, was regarded as an underestimate. The study lacked donor CMV status, which possibly confounded expanded clonotype changes.

V lost 3 bases to trimming and J lost 4 bases, with 18 bases between them. The germline V gene has CDR1 KGHSH and CDR2 LQKENI. The CDR3 contains 16 residues. The TCR comes from a woman in her 70s in good health. Material for sequencing was blood. This chain joins TRBV18 and TRBJ1-2; a possible D gene is TRBD1 (5 bases). DNA of the CDR3: TGTGCCAGCTCACCTAGTTCGGTGGGGCGCATCTATGGCTACACCTTC. It translates to CASSPSSVGRIYGYTF.